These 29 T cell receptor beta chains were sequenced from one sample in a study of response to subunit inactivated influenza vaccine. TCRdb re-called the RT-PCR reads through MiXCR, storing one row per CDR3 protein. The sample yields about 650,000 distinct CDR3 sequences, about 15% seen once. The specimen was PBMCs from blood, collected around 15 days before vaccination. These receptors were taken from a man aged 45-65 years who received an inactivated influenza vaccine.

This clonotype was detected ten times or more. The CDR3 protein is CASSAGGMNTEAFF. For the CDR3, the DNA is TGTGCCAGCAGCGCTGGGGGGATGAACACTGAAGCTTTCTTT. The chain has TRBV28 and TRBJ1-1; TRBD1 might be the D (5 bases). Germline V gene lookup returns CDR1 MDHEN and CDR2 SYDVKM. The CDR3 runs 14 residues. Trimming took off 6 bases at V and 0 bases at J, with 11 bases between the two ends.

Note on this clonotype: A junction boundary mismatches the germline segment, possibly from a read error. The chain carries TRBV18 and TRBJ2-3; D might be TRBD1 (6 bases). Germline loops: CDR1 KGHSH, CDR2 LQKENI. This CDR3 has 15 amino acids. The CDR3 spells CASSPQSRRTDTQSF. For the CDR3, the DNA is TGTGCCAGCTCACCACAGTCTAGGAGGACAGATACGCAGTCTTTT.

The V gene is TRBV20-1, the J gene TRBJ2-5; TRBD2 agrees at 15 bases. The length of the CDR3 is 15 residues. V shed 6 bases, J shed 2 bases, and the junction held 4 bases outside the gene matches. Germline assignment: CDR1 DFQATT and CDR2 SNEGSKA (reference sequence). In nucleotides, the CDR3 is TGCAGTGCGACAGGACTAGCGGGGGGGCAAGAGACCCAGTACTTC. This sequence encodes CSATGLAGGQETQYF.

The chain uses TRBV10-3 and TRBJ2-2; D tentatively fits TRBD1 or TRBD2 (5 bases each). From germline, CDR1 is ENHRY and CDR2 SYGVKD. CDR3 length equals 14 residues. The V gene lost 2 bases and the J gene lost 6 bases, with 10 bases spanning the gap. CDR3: CAISEPGAAGELFF. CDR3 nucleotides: TGTGCCATCAGTGAGCCCGGGGCCGCCGGGGAGCTGTTTTTT.

The CDR3 region is CASSLAGGVGNEKLFF. The CDR3 DNA reads as TGTGCCAGCAGCTTAGCCGGGGGCGTTGGTAATGAAAAACTGTTTTTT. The V gene is TRBV7-2, the J gene TRBJ1-4, with a weak D call TRBD1 (6 bases). The CDR3 consists of 16 residues. V gave up 0 bases and J gave up 4 bases, with 12 bases separating them. Germline V gene lookup returns CDR1 SGHTA and CDR2 FQGNSA.

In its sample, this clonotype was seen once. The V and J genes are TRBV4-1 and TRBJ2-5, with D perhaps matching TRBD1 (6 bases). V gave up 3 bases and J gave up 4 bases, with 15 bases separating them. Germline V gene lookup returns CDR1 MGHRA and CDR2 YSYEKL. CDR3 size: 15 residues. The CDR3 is CASSHAGAHGETQYF. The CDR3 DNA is TGCGCCAGCAGCCACGCAGGGGCCCACGGAGAGACCCAGTACTTC.

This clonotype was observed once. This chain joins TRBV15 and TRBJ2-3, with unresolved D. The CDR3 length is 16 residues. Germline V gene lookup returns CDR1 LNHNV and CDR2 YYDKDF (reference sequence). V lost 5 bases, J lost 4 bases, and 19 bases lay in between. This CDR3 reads CATSRSGHTAADTQYF. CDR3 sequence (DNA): TGTGCCACCAGCCGATCGGGCCACACTGCGGCAGATACGCAGTATTTT.

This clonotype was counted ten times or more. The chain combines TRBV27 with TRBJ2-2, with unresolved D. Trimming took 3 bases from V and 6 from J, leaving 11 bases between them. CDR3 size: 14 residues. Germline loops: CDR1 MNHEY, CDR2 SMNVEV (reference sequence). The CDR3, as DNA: TGTGCCAGCAGTTTTTTACCCCCAGCCGGGGAGCTGTTTTTT. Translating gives CASSFLPPAGELFF.

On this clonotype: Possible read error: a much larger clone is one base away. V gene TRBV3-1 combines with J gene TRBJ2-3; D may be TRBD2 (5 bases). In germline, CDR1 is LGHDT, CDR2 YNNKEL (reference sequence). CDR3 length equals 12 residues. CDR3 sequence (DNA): TGTGCCAGCAGCCAATCGGGGTATACGCAGTCTTTT. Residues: CASSQSGYTQSF.

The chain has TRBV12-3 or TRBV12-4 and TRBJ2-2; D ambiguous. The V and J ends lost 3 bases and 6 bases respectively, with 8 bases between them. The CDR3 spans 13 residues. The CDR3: CASSFRVAGELFF. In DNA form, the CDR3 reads TGTGCCAGCAGTTTTAGGGTGGCCGGGGAGCTGTTTTTT.

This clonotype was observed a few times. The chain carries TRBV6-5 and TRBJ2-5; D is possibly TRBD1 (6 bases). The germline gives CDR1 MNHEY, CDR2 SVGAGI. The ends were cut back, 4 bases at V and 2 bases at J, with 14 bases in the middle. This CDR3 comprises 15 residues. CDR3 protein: CASSFSGTTQETQYF. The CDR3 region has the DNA TGTGCCAGCAGTTTCTCGGGGACAACACAAGAGACCCAGTACTTC.

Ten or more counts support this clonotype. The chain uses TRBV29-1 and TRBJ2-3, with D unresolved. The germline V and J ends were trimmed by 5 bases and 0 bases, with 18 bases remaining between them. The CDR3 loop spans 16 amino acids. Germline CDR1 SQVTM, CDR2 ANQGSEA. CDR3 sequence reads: CSVLPRQSTSTDTQYF. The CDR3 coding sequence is TGCAGCGTTCTCCCTCGGCAGAGTACTAGCACAGATACGCAGTATTTT.

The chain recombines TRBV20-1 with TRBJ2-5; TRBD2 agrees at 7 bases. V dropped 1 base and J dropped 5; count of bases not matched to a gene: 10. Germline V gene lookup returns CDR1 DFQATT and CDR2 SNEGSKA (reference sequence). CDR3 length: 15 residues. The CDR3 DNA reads TGCAGTGCTAGAGTCTGGCGGGGGATGGTGGAGACCCAGTACTTC. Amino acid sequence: CSARVWRGMVETQYF.

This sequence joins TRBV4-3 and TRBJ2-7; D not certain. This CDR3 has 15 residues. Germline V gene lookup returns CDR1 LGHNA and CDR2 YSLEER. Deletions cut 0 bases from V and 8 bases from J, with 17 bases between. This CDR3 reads CASSQEVAATSQQYF. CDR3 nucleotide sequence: TGCGCCAGCAGCCAAGAAGTGGCCGCTACCTCCCAGCAGTACTTC.

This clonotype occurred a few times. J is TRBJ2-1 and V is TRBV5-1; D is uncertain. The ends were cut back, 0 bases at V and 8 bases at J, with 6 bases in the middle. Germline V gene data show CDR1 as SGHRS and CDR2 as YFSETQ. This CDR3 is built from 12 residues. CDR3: CASSLALDEQFF. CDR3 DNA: TGCGCCAGCAGCTTGGCTCTCGATGAGCAGTTCTTC.

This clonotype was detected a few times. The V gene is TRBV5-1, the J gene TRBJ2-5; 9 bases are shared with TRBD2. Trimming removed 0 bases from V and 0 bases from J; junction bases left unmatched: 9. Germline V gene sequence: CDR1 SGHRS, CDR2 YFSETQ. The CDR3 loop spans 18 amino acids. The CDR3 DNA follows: TGCGCCAGCAGCTTGGAGGTCCTAGCGGGGAGGTACCAAGAGACCCAGTACTTC. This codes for CASSLEVLAGRYQETQYF.

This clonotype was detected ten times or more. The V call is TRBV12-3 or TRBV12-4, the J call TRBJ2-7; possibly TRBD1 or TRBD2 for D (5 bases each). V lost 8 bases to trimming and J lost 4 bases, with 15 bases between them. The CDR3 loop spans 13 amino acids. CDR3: CASAHKRGYEQYF. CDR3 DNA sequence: TGTGCCAGCGCCCATAAGAGGGGTTACGAGCAGTACTTC.

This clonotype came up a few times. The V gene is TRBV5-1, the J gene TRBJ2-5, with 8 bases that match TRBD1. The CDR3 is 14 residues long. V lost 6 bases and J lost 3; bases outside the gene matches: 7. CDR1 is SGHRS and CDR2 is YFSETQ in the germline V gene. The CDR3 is CASNLGQGKETQYF. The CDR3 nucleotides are TGCGCCAGCAACTTAGGACAGGGTAAAGAGACCCAGTACTTC. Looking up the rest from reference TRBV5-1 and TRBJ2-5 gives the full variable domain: KAGVTQTPRYLIKTRGQQVTLSCSPISGHRSVSWYQQTPGQGLQFLFEYFSETQRNKGNFPGRFSGRQFSNSRSEMNVSTLELGDSALYLCASNLGQGKETQYFGPGTRLLVL.

The DNA of the CDR3 is TGTGCCAGCTCACCCAAAGACAGGAGCTCCTATAATTCACCCCTCCACTTT. Its translation is CASSPKDRSSYNSPLHF. This chain uses TRBV18 with TRBJ1-6; D is perhaps TRBD1 (6 bases). The V and J ends lost 3 bases and 0 bases respectively, with 12 bases between them. The germline gives CDR1 KGHSH, CDR2 LQKENI. The length of the CDR3 is 17 residues.

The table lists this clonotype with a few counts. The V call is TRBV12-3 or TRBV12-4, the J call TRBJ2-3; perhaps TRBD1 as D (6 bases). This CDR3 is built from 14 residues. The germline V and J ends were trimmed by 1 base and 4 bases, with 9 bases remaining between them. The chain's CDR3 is CASSLGTASDTQYF. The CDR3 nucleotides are TGTGCCAGCAGTTTAGGGACAGCGTCAGATACGCAGTATTTT.

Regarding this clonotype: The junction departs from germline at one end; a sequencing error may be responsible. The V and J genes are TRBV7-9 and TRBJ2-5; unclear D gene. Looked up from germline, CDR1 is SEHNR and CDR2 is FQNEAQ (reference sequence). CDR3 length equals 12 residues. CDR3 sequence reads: CPSSRNQETQYF. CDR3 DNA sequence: TGTCCCAGCAGCAGAAACCAAGAGACCCAGTACTTC.

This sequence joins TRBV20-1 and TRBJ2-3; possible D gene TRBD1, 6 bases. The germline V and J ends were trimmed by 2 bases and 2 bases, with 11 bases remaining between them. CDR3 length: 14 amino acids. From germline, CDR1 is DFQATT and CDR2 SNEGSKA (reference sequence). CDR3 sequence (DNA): TGCAGTGCTAGACGGGACACTTTCACAGATACGCAGTATTTT. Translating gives CSARRDTFTDTQYF.

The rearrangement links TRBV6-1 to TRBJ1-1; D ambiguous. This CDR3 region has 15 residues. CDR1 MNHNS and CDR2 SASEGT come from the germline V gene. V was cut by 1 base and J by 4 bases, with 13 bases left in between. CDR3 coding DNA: TGTGCCAGCAGTGAAGTGGCGGGCGTGGGCACTGAAGCTTTCTTT. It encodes CASSEVAGVGTEAFF.

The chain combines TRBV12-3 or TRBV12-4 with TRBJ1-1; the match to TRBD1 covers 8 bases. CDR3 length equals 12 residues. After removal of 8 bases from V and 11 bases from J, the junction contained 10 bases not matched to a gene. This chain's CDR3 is CASGMTGVRAFF. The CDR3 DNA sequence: TGTGCCAGCGGCATGACAGGGGTTCGGGCTTTCTTT.

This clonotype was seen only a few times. CDR3 sequence reads: CSVKADTQYF. In DNA, the CDR3 is TGCAGCGTTAAGGCCGATACGCAGTATTTT. The rearrangement links TRBV29-1 to TRBJ2-3; the D is unclear. The CDR3 loop spans 10 amino acids. Trimming took off 5 bases at V and 6 bases at J, with 6 bases between the two ends. From germline, CDR1 is SQVTM and CDR2 ANQGSEA.

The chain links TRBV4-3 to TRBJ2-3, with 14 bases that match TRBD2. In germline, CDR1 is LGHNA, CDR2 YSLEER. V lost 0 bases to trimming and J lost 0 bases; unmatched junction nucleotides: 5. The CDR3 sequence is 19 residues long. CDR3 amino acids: CASSQDGTSGGGSTDTQYF. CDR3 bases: TGCGCCAGCAGCCAAGATGGGACTAGCGGGGGAGGTAGCACAGATACGCAGTATTTT.

CDR3 coding DNA: TGTGCCAGCAGCCAAGTGCTGACATTCTCCTACGAGCAGTACTTC. This gives the protein CASSQVLTFSYEQYF. The V call is TRBV4-2, the J call TRBJ2-7; D is uncertain. CDR1 LGHNA and CDR2 YNFKEQ come from the germline V gene. V shed 1 base and J shed 0 bases, with 10 bases lying between them. The length of the CDR3 is 15 residues.

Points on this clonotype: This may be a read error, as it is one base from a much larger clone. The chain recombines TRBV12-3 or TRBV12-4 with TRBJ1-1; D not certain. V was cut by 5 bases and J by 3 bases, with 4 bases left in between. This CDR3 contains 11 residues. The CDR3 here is CASSKDTEAFF. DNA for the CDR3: TGTGCCAGCAGTAAGGACACTGAAGCTTTCTTT.

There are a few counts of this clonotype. This CDR3 reads CASSSWNFNYGYTF. As DNA, the CDR3 is TGTGCCAGCAGTTCTTGGAATTTTAACTATGGCTACACCTTC. The chain is built from TRBV12-3 or TRBV12-4 and TRBJ1-2; D gene ambiguous. The V and J ends lost 4 bases and 1 base respectively, with 10 bases between them. The CDR3 has 14 amino acids.